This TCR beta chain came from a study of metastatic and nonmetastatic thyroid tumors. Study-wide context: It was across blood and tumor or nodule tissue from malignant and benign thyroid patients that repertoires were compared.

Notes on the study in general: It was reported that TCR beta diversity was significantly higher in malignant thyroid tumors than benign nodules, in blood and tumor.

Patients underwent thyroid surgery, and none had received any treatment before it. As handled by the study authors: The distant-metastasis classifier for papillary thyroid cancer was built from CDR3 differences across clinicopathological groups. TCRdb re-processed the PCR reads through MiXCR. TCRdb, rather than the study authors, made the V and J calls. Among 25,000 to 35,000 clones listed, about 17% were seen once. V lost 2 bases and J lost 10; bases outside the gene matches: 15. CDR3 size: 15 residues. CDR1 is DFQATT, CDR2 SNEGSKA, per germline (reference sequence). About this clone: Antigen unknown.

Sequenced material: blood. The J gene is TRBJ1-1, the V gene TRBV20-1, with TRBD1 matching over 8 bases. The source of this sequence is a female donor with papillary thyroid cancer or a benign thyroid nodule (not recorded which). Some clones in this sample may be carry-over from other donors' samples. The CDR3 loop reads CSARISGTGDKGAFF. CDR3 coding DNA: TGCAGTGCTAGAATCTCCGGGACAGGTGATAAAGGAGCTTTCTTT.